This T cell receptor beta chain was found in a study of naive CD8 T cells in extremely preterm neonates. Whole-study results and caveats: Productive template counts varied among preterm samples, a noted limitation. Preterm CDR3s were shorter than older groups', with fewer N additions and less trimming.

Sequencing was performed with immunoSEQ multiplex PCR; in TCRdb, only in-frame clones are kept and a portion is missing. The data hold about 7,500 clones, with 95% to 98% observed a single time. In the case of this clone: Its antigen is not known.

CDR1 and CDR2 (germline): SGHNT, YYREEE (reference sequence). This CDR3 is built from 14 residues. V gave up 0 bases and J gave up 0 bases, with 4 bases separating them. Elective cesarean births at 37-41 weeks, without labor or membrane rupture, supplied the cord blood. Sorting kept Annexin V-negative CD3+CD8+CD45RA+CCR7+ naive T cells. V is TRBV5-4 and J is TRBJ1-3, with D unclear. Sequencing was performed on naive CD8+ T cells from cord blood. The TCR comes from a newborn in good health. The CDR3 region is CASSLDSSGNTIYF. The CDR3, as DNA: TGTGCCAGCAGCTTGGACAGCTCTGGAAACACCATATATTTT.